Listed below are T cell receptor beta chains from one sample, sequenced in a study of blood T cell repertoires in COVID-19. Data came from immunoSEQ multiplex PCR; TCRdb stores just in-frame clones and leaves some out. The table has about 170,000 clones, roughly 91% seen once. Input material: peripheral blood. Receptors originate from a man younger than 30 with COVID-19, enrolled during active disease. Both conserved end residues are part of each CDR3. Each record gives: V gene, D gene, clone size, J gene, CDR3 DNA, CDR3 protein. A D gene is named only where the DNA matches it firmly. The size of a clone is reported for some rows only, either as once, few or many, or as a class for expanded clones.

v_gene: TRBV7-9
d_gene: NA
abundance: NA
j_gene: TRBJ1-1
CDR3nt: TGTGCCAGCAGCTTAGCACATCTAGGGGTGGGCACTGAAGCTTTCTTT
CDR3aa: CASSLAHLGVGTEAFF

v_gene: TRBV6-1
d_gene: TRBD2
abundance: NA
j_gene: TRBJ2-2
CDR3nt: TGTGCCAGCAGTGAACGCGGGAGCTACACCGGGGAGCTGTTTTTT
CDR3aa: CASSERGSYTGELFF

v_gene: TRBV6-2/TRBV6-3
d_gene: NA
abundance: NA
j_gene: TRBJ1-5
CDR3nt: TGTGCCAGCAGTACCCGACAGGTGATTAGCAATCAGCCCCAGCATTTT
CDR3aa: CASSTRQVISNQPQHF

v_gene: TRBV7-9
d_gene: TRBD1
abundance: few
j_gene: TRBJ2-7
CDR3nt: TGTGCCAGCAGCCCAGGACAGGGAAGGGCTACCTACGAGCAGTACTTC
CDR3aa: CASSPGQGRATYEQYF

v_gene: TRBV19
d_gene: NA
abundance: NA
j_gene: TRBJ1-3
CDR3nt: TGTGCCAGTAGTCCAAACACATCTGGAAACACCATATATTTT
CDR3aa: CASSPNTSGNTIYF

v_gene: TRBV29-1
d_gene: NA
abundance: NA
j_gene: TRBJ2-5
CDR3nt: TGCAGCGTTGAAGCGGAGGGGTGGGAAGAGACCCAGTACTTC
CDR3aa: CSVEAEGWEETQYF

v_gene: TRBV19
d_gene: NA
abundance: NA
j_gene: TRBJ1-1
CDR3nt: TGTGCCAGTAGTCCCACGGGGAGGGCTGAAGCTTTCTTT
CDR3aa: CASSPTGRAEAFF

v_gene: TRBV28
d_gene: TRBD1
abundance: NA
j_gene: TRBJ2-7
CDR3nt: TGTGCCAGCAAGACAGGGGTGAAAATCTACGAGCAGTACTTC
CDR3aa: CASKTGVKIYEQYF

v_gene: TRBV27
d_gene: NA
abundance: NA
j_gene: TRBJ2-7
CDR3nt: TGTGCCAGCAGTTTTTTAGGAGAGAAACCTTACGAGCAGTACTTC
CDR3aa: CASSFLGEKPYEQYF

v_gene: TRBV29-1
d_gene: TRBD2
abundance: NA
j_gene: TRBJ2-1
CDR3nt: TGCAGCGGCCGGCTGCCCTATCTAGCGGGAGGGCCGATTGAGCAGTTCTTC
CDR3aa: CSGRLPYLAGGPIEQFF